The entry below describes one TCR beta chain. This record comes from a study of blood T cell repertoires in COVID-19. This CDR3 region has 15 residues. The V and J ends lost 7 bases and 7 bases, in that order; junction bases with no gene match: 11. Germline V gives CDR1 SGHTA, CDR2 FQGNSA. Original handling: Estimation of nucleated cell counts was performed using reference gene primer amplification. Generated by immunoSEQ multiplex PCR, the TCRdb table keeps only in-frame clones and is missing some. V and J calls and clone size are copied from that table; D and trimming were computed from the DNA. In the table there are around 230,000 clones, roughly 85% of which are singletons.

Sequences were obtained from peripheral blood. The chain has TRBV7-2 and TRBJ2-2; the match to TRBD2 covers 8 bases. This clonotype was obtained from a woman aged 70-85 years with active or convalescent COVID-19. The CDR3 loop is CASKLERGLNGELFF. The CDR3 nucleotides are TGTGCCAGCAAGTTAGAGCGGGGGCTTAACGGGGAGCTGTTTTTT. Looking up the rest from reference TRBV7-2 and TRBJ2-2 gives the full variable domain: GAGVSQSPSNKVTEKGKDVELRCDPISGHTALYWYRQSLGQGLEFLIYFQGNSAPDKSGLPSDRFSAERTGGSVSTLTIQRTQQEDSAVYLCASKLERGLNGELFFGEGSRLTVL.